These T cell receptor beta chains were read from a single sample in a study of T cell responses to AZD1222 COVID-19 vaccine. Here immunoSEQ multiplex PCR was the method, and the copy in TCRdb shows in-frame clones only, minus some. The sample consists of roughly 120,000 clones, roughly 87% of them appearing once. The sequencing used peripheral blood, collected on day 0 of AZD1222 vaccination. These receptors all come from an adult in good health. Each CDR3 is given with its conserved first and last residue. D genes are given only for firm matches. Size values are once, few and many counts, or a class for expanded clones, and some rows have none.

d_call,clone_size,v_call,j_call,cdr3_nt,cdr3_aa
-,-,TRBV23-1,TRBJ1-1,TGCGCCAGCAGTCAATCGCCGACATATCTGGCGGAGGACACTGAAGCTTTCTTT,CASSQSPTYLAEDTEAFF
TRBD2,-,TRBV19,TRBJ2-7,TGTGCCAGTAGTATAGGAGCGGGAGGGTACGAGCAGTACTTC,CASSIGAGGYEQYF
-,-,TRBV5-4,TRBJ2-1,TGTGCCAGCAGCCAAGGACTAACGGCTTACAATGAGCAGTTCTTC,CASSQGLTAYNEQFF
TRBD1,-,TRBV5-1,TRBJ2-2,TGCGCCAGCAGCTCCTTTGGTGACCCAGGGGGTAAGGACACCGGGGAGCTGTTTTTT,CASSSFGDPGGKDTGELFF
TRBD2,-,TRBV3-1/TRBV3-2,TRBJ2-5,TGTGCCAGCAGCCAAAGGCTAGCGGGAGGGCCTGGGACCCAGTACTTC,CASSQRLAGGPGTQYF
-,-,TRBV28,TRBJ1-3,TGTGCCAGCAGTTTATTTGGCAGTGACTCTGGAAACACCATATATTTT,CASSLFGSDSGNTIYF
TRBD1,-,TRBV4-1,TRBJ1-5,TGCGCCAGCAGCCAACAGACAGGGAGGAATCAGCCCCAGCATTTT,CASSQQTGRNQPQHF
TRBD2,-,TRBV19,TRBJ2-7,TGTGCCAGTAGTATCGGGGGGAGGGCTTACGAGCAGTACTTC,CASSIGGRAYEQYF
TRBD1,-,TRBV29-1,TRBJ2-7,TGCAGCGTTGAGGGCGTACAGGGGAGACGCGAGCAGTACTTC,CSVEGVQGRREQYF
TRBD1,once,TRBV9,TRBJ1-6,TGTGCCAGCAGCGAGGGACAGGCCTACTATAATTCACCCCTCCACTTT,CASSEGQAYYNSPLHF
-,-,TRBV30,TRBJ1-5,TGTGCCTGGAGTGTACACGGCGGGCAGCCCCAGCATTTT,CAWSVHGGQPQHF
TRBD1,-,TRBV7-3,TRBJ2-7,TGTGCCAGCAGCTTGGGGACAGGGGGCCGGAGCTCCTACGAGCAGTACTTC,CASSLGTGGRSSYEQYF
TRBD1,-,TRBV6-5,TRBJ1-1,TGTGCCAGCAGTTTCGGCAGGGGGACGAGCACTGAAGCTTTCTTT,CASSFGRGTSTEAFF
-,-,TRBV6-5,TRBJ1-3,TGTGCCAGCAGTTACGGGGCAGGGGCTGGAAACACCATATATTTT,CASSYGAGAGNTIYF
-,-,TRBV7-8,TRBJ1-1,TGTGCCAGCAGCCGCGGGATAGGTGGCACTGAAGCTTTCTTT,CASSRGIGGTEAFF
TRBD1,-,TRBV11-1,TRBJ2-5,TGTGCCAGCAGCTCGACCGGGACAGGGAGGAGGGAGACCCAGTACTTC,CASSSTGTGRRETQYF
-,-,TRBV2,TRBJ2-7,TGTGCCAGAGGGTCACCAACTTACGAGCAGTACTTC,CARGSPTYEQYF
TRBD1,-,TRBV19,TRBJ2-5,TGTGCCAGTAGTATAGGCAGGGGGCAACAAGAGACCCAGTACTTC,CASSIGRGQQETQYF
TRBD2,-,TRBV14,TRBJ2-5,TGTGCCAGCAGCCAAGTAGGACTAGCGGGAGAGACCCAGTACTTC,CASSQVGLAGETQYF
TRBD2,-,TRBV5-6,TRBJ2-7,TGTGCCAGCAGCTTAGGTAGCGGGAGTCTTGGGTTCGAGCAGTACTTC,CASSLGSGSLGFEQYF
TRBD2,-,TRBV6-5,TRBJ2-7,TGTGCCAGCAGTTACTCGAGGGACTATTCGGGGGAGCAGTACTTC,CASSYSRDYSGEQYF
TRBD1,-,TRBV5-1,TRBJ1-1,TGCGCCAGCAGCCCTAAACCTAGGGACAGGGGGCGAGAGGAAATGAACACTGAAGCTTTCTTT,CASSPKPRDRGREEMNTEAFF
-,-,TRBV9,TRBJ1-5,TGTGCCAGCAGCCCCGAGGTGGGTCAGCCCCAGCATTTT,CASSPEVGQPQHF
TRBD2,-,TRBV11-2,TRBJ2-7,TGTGCCAGCAGGGCCGGGAGCGGGAGCCCCTACGAGCAGTACTTC,CASRAGSGSPYEQYF
TRBD2,-,TRBV3-1/TRBV3-2,TRBJ2-1,TGTGCCAGCAGCCAAGGCCTAACTAGCGGTCGCTCCTACAATGAGCAGTTCTTC,CASSQGLTSGRSYNEQFF
TRBD2,once,TRBV3-1/TRBV3-2,TRBJ2-2,TGTGCCAGCAGCCATGGATCTAGCGGGGACACCGGGGAGCTGTTTTTT,CASSHGSSGDTGELFF
-,few,TRBV30,TRBJ2-2,TGTGCCTGGAGTGTAGAATATGGGGTAGGGGCCGGGGAGCTGTTTTTT,CAWSVEYGVGAGELFF
TRBD2,-,TRBV29-1,TRBJ2-5,TGCAGCGTTGACGGACTAGCGGGATGGGAGACCCAGTACTTC,CSVDGLAGWETQYF
-,-,TRBV14,TRBJ1-2,TGTGCCAGCAGTAAAGACAGAAACTATGGCTACACCTTC,CASSKDRNYGYTF
-,once,TRBV7-2,TRBJ2-7,TGTGCCAGCAGCTTAGGTTGGGGGAGTGGCTACGAGCAGTACTTC,CASSLGWGSGYEQYF
-,-,TRBV11-3,TRBJ2-7,TGTGCCAGCAGCTTCGGTGACGAGCAGTACTTC,CASSFGDEQYF
TRBD1,-,TRBV4-3,TRBJ1-2,TGCGCCAGCAGCCAGTACAGGGGGCAAAACTATGGCTACACCTTC,CASSQYRGQNYGYTF
TRBD1,-,TRBV18,TRBJ2-5,TGTGCCAGCTCACCGGGACAGTTTAAAGAGACCCAGTACTTC,CASSPGQFKETQYF
-,-,TRBV11-3,TRBJ2-2,TGTGCCAGCAGCCCTGTCACGGGGGCTGCCGGGGAGCTGTTTTTT,CASSPVTGAAGELFF
TRBD2,-,TRBV11-3,TRBJ2-3,TGTGCCAGCAGCTTAGATCCGCCTAGCGGGAGCACAGATACGCAGTATTTT,CASSLDPPSGSTDTQYF
-,-,TRBV7-6,TRBJ1-1,TGTGCCAGCAGCTTAATAGCAGGGCAACTCTACACTGAAGCTTTCTTT,CASSLIAGQLYTEAFF
-,-,TRBV7-6,TRBJ2-3,TGTGCCAGCAGCTTAGGCCCCAGGCGTCGTTCCACAGATACGCAGTATTTT,CASSLGPRRRSTDTQYF
TRBD2,many,TRBV20-1,TRBJ2-7,TGCAGTGCTAGTTCTAGCGGGGGAACCTACGAGCAGTACTTC,CSASSSGGTYEQYF
TRBD2,-,TRBV4-2,TRBJ2-3,TGTGCCAGCAGCCAAGGGGCGGGAGGAGGCACAGATACGCAGTATTTT,CASSQGAGGGTDTQYF
TRBD2,-,TRBV7-9,TRBJ2-3,TGTGCCAGCAGCTCCAGTCTAGCCATTACTAGCGGGGGGTGGGATACGCAGTATTTT,CASSSSLAITSGGWDTQYF
-,once,TRBV3-1/TRBV3-2,TRBJ1-6,TGTGCCAGCAGCCAAGGGGGGGCGCCGAATTCACCCCTCCACTTT,CASSQGGAPNSPLHF
TRBD1,-,TRBV28,TRBJ1-4,TGTGCCAGCAGTTTGTCAGGGGGGAATGAAAAACTGTTTTTT,CASSLSGGNEKLFF
TRBD1,-,TRBV6-1,TRBJ1-3,TGTGCCAGCAGTGAAGCGACACAGGGGAATGGAAACACCATATATTTT,CASSEATQGNGNTIYF
TRBD2,-,TRBV27,TRBJ2-5,TGTGCCAGCAGCTCCGTTGTGGCTAGCGGGAGCTTGGAGACCCAGTACTTC,CASSSVVASGSLETQYF
TRBD1,-,TRBV18,TRBJ1-3,TGTGCCAGCTCACCATCGGGGACAGGGACAGGAAACACCATATATTTT,CASSPSGTGTGNTIYF
-,-,TRBV5-4,TRBJ2-7,TGTGCCAGCAGCCGGGAGACTGTTCGAAACGAGCAGTACTTC,CASSRETVRNEQYF